Sample share makes the clone carrying this T cell receptor beta chain medium-sized. From the PCR reads, TCRdb called clonotypes with MiXCR, one entry per CDR3 protein. The data contain around 13,000 distinct CDR3 sequences, 50% to 65% of them singletons. This specimen belongs to a study of tumor-infiltrating lymphocytes in oesophageal squamous cell carcinoma. Trimming took 2 bases from V and 5 from J, leaving 10 bases between them. The CDR3 consists of 13 residues. The clonotype originates from a female donor with esophageal squamous cell carcinoma. The J gene is TRBJ2-7, the V gene TRBV12-3 or TRBV12-4, with D maybe TRBD2 (5 bases). Sequencing was carried out using esophageal tumor tissue. CDR3 sequence: CASSLLDFHEQYF. CDR3 nucleotide sequence: TGTGCCAGCAGTTTATTGGACTTCCACGAGCAGTACTTC.